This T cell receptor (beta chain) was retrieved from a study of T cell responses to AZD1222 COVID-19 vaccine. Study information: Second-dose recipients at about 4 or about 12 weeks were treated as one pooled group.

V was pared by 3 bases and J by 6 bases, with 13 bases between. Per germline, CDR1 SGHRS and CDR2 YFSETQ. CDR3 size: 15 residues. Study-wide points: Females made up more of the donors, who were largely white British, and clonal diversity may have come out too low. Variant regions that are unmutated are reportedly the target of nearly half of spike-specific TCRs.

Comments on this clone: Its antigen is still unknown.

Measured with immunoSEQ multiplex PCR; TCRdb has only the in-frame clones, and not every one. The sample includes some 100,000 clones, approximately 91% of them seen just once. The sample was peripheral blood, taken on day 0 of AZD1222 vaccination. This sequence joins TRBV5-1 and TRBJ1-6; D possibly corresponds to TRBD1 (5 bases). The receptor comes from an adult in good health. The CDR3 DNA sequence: TGCGCCAGCAGCTCGGGAGGGCAGGGTAATTCACCCCTCCACTTT. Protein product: CASSSGGQGNSPLHF.